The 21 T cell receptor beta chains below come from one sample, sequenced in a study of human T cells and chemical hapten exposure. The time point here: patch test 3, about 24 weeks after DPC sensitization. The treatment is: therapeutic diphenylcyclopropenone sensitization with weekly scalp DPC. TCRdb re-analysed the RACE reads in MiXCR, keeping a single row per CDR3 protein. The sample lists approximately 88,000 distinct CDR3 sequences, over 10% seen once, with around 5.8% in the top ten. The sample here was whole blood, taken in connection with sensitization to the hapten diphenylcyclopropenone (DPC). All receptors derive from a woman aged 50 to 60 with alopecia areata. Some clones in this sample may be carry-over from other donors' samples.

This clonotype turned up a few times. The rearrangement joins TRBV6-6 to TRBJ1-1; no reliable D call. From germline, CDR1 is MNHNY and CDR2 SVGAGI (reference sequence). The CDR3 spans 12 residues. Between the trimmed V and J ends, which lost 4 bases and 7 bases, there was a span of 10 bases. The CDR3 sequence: CASSFDTIEAFF. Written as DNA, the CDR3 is TGTGCCAGCAGTTTCGACACCATTGAAGCTTTCTTT.

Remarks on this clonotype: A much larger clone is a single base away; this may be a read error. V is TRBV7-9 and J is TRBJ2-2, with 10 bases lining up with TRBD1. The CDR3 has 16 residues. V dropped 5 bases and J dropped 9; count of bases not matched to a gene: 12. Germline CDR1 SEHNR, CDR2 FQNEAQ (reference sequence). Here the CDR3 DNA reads TGTGCCAGCAGCCCCTTCCGGACAGGGGGTACCTGGGAGCTGTTTTTT. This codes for CASSPFRTGGTWELFF.

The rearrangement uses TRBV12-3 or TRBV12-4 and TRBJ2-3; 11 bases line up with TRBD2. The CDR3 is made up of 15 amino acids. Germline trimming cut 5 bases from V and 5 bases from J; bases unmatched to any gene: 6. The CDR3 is CASSGISGRGDTQYF. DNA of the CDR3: TGTGCCAGCAGTGGCATTAGCGGGAGGGGAGATACGCAGTATTTT.

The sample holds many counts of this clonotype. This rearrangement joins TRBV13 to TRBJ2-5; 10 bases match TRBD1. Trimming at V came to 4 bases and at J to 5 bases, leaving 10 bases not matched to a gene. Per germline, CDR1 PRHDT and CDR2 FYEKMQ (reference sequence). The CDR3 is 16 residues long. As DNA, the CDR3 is TGTGCCAGCAGCTCGATCGGGACAGGGGACAGGGAGACCCAGTACTTC. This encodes CASSSIGTGDRETQYF.

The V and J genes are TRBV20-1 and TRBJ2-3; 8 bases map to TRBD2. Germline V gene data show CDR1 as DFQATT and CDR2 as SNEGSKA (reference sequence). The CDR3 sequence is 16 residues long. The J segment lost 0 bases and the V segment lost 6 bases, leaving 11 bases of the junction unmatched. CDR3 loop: CSADGRGGQSTDTQYF. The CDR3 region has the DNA TGCAGTGCCGATGGCCGCGGGGGGCAGAGCACAGATACGCAGTATTTT.

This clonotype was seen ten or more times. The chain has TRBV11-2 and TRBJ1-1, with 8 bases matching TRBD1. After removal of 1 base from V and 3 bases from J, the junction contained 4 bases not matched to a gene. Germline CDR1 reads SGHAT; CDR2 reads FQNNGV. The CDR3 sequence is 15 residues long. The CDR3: CASSLGTGRDTEAFF. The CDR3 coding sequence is TGTGCCAGCAGCTTAGGGACAGGGAGGGACACTGAAGCTTTCTTT.

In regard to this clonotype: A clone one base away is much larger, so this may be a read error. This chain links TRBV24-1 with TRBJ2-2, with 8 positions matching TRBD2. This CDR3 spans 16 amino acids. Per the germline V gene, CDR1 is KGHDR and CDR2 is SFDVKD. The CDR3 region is CAISEPGLEITGELFF. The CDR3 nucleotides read TGTGCCATCAGTGAGCCGGGACTAGAGATCACCGGGGAGCTGTTTTTT.

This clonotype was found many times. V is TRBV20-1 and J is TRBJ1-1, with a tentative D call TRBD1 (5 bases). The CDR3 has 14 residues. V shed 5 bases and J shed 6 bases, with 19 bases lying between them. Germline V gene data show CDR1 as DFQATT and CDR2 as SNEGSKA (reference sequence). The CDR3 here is CSAQGPPSGSEAFF. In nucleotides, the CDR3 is TGCAGTGCTCAGGGCCCCCCATCGGGCTCTGAAGCTTTCTTT.

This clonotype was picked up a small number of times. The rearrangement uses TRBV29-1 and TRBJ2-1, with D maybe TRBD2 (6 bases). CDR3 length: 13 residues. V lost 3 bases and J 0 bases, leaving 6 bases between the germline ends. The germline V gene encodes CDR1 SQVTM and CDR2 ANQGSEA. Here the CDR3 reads CSVDGSSYNEQFF. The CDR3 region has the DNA TGCAGCGTTGACGGGAGCTCCTACAATGAGCAGTTCTTC.

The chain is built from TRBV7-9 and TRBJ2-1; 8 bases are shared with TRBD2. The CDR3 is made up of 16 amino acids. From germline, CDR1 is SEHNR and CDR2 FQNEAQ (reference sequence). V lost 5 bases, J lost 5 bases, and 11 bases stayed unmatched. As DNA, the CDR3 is TGTGCCAGCAGCATTTCAGCCGGACTAGCCCACAATGAGCAGTTCTTC. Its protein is CASSISAGLAHNEQFF.

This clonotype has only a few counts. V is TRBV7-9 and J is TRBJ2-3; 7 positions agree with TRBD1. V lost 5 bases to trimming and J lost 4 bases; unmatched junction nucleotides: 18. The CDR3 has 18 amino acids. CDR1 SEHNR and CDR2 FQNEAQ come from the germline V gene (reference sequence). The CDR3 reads CASSRQGFSPIHPDTQYF. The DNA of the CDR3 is TGTGCCAGCAGCCGACAGGGTTTTTCACCCATCCACCCAGATACGCAGTATTTT. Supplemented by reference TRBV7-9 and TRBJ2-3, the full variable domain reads DTGVSQNPRHKITKRGQNVTFRCDPISEHNRLYWYRQTLGQGPEFLTYFQNEAQLEKSRLLSDRFSAERPKGSFSTLEIQRTEQGDSAMYLCASSRQGFSPIHPDTQYFGPGTRLTVL.

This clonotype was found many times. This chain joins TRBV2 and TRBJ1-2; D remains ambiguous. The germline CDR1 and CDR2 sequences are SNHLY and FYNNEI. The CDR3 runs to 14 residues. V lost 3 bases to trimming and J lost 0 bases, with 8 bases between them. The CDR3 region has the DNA TGTGCCAGCAGTGATGGAGTAGCTAACTATGGCTACACCTTC. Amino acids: CASSDGVANYGYTF.

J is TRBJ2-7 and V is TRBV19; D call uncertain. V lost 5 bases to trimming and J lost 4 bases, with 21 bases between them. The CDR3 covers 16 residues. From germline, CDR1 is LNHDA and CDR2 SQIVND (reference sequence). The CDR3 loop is CASSHPVGQDRYEQYF. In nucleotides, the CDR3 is TGTGCCAGTAGTCATCCCGTCGGGCAGGACCGTTACGAGCAGTACTTC.

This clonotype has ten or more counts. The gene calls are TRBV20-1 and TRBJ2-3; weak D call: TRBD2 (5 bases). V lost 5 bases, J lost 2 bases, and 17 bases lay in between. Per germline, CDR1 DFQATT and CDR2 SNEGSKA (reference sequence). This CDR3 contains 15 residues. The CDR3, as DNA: TGCAGTGCTTCCCGGGGAGCCGGGAACACAGATACGCAGTATTTT. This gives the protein CSASRGAGNTDTQYF.

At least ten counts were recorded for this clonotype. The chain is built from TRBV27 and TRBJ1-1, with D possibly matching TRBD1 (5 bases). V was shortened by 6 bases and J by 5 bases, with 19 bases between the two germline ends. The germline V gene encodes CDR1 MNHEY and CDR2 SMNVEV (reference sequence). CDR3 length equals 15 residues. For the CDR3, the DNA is TGTGCCAGCAGAAGCCCCTTGAGGGGCAGGACTGAAGCTTTCTTT. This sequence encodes CASRSPLRGRTEAFF.

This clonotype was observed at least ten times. The chain's CDR3 is CSARSSGVNQPQHF. The CDR3 nucleotides are TGCAGTGCTAGGAGCAGCGGGGTGAATCAGCCCCAGCATTTT. This chain links TRBV20-1 with TRBJ1-5; D is unresolved. Trimming shortened V by 3 bases and J by 4 bases, and 13 bases separated the two germline ends. CDR3 length equals 14 residues. Germline CDR1 and CDR2: DFQATT and SNEGSKA (reference sequence).

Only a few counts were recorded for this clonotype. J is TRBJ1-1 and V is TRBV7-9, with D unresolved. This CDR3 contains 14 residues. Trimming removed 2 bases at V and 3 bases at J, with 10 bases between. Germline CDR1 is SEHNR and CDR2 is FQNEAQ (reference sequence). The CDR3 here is CASSLLDEDTEAFF. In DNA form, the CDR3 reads TGTGCCAGCAGCTTATTGGATGAAGACACTGAAGCTTTCTTT.

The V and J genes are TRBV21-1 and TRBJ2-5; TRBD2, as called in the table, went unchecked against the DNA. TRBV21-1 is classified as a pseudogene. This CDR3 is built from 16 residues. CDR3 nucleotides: TGTGCCAGCAGCATCACTAGCGGAGAGGCCCAAGAGACCCAGTACTTC. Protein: CASSITSGEAQETQYF.

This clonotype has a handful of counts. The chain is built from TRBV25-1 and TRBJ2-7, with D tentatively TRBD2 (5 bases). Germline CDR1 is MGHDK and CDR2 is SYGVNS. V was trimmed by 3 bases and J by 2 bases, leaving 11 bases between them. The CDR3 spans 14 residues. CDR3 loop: CASSDEYGTYEQYF. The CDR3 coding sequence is TGTGCCAGCAGTGACGAGTACGGGACCTACGAGCAGTACTTC.

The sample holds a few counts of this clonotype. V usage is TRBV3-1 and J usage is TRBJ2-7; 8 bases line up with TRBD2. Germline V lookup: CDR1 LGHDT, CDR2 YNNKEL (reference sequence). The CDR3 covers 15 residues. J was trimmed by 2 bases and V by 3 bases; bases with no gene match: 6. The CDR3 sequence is CASSQGTSGTYEQYF. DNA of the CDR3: TGTGCCAGCAGCCAGGGAACTAGCGGTACCTACGAGCAGTACTTC.

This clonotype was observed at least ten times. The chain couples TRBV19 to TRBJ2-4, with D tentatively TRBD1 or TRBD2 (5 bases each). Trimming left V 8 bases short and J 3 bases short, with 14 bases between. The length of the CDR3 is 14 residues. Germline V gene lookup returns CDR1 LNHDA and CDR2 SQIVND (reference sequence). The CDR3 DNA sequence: TGTGCCAGTGTCGACCCTGGGGGCAAAAACATTCAGTACTTC. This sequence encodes CASVDPGGKNIQYF. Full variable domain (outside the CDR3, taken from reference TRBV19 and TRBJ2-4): DGGITQSPKYLFRKEGQNVTLSCEQNLNHDAMYWYRQDPGQGLRLIYYSQIVNDFQKGDIAEGYSVSREKKESFPLTVTSAQKNPTAFYLCASVDPGGKNIQYFGAGTRLSVL.